This T cell receptor (beta chain) was identified in a study of PD-1 blockade in mismatch repair-deficient tumors. Trimming stripped 8 bases from V and 0 bases from J, with 11 bases between. The length of the CDR3 is 13 residues. From germline, CDR1 is MNHEY and CDR2 SVGAGI. TCRdb's copy holds only in-frame clones and misses some; the assay was immunoSEQ multiplex PCR. The sample lists some 85,000 clones; 80% to 90% were seen once. The sequenced sample was peripheral blood, obtained 44 weeks after starting pembrolizumab. This chain uses TRBV6-5 with TRBJ2-7; no definite D call. This clonotype originated in an adult with mismatch repair-deficient cancer. The chain's CDR3 is CASLSTSSYEQYF. DNA of the CDR3: TGTGCCAGCCTCTCCACAAGCTCCTACGAGCAGTACTTC.